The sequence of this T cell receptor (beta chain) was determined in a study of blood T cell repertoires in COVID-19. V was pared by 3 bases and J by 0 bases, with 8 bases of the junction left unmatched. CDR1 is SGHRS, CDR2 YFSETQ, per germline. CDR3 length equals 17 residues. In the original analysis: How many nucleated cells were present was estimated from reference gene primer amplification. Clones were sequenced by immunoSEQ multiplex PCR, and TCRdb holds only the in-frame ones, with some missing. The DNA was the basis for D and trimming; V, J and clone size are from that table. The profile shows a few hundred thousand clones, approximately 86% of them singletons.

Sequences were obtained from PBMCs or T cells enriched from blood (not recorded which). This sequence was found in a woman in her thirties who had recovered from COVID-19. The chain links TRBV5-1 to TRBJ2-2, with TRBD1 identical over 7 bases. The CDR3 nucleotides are TGCGCCAGCAGCTGGACTCAAACAGGGGCGAACACCGGGGAGCTGTTTTTT. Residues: CASSWTQTGANTGELFF.